These T cell receptor beta chains were read from a single sample in a study of CD8 T cells in Susac syndrome. TCRdb reprocessed the immunoSEQ multiplex PCR reads via MiXCR and lists one record per CDR3 protein. The table shows about 240,000 distinct CDR3 sequences, with almost 97% occurring only once. Sequencing was carried out using CD4+ T cells from PBMCs. The receptors originated from a human donor with Susac syndrome. The CDR3 runs from the conserved cysteine through the conserved F or W. The order of the fields is J gene, clone size, V gene, D gene, CDR3 protein, CDR3 DNA. A D gene is named only where the DNA matches it firmly. Clone size is stated in some rows and not others, as once, few, many or a class when expanded.

TRBJ1-1	NA	TRBV25-1	TRBD1	CASSEVLQGAGGAEAFF	TGTGCCAGCAGTGAAGTTTTACAGGGGGCCGGTGGGGCTGAAGCTTTCTTT
TRBJ2-7	NA	TRBV29-1	TRBD2	CSVISGSTYEQYF	TGCAGCGTAATCAGCGGGAGTACCTACGAGCAGTACTTC
TRBJ2-7	once	TRBV24-1	TRBD2	CATSDFTSGSYEQYF	TGTGCCACCAGTGATTTCACTAGCGGGAGCTACGAGCAGTACTTC
TRBJ2-5	NA	TRBV7-9	TRBD1	CASSFGDRGSRETQYF	TGTGCCAGCAGCTTCGGGGACAGGGGAAGTCGAGAGACCCAGTACTTC
TRBJ2-1	NA	TRBV28	NA	CASSLFGGLGNEQFF	TGTGCCAGCAGTTTATTTGGGGGGCTCGGCAATGAGCAGTTCTTC
TRBJ1-1	NA	TRBV7-3	NA	CASSLGQENTEAFF	TGTGCCAGCAGCTTGGGACAAGAGAACACTGAAGCTTTCTTT
TRBJ2-5	NA	TRBV4-1	NA	CASSLPPQETQYF	TGCGCCAGCAGCCTCCCGCCACAAGAGACCCAGTACTTC
TRBJ1-5	NA	TRBV23-1	NA	CASSTATGVIEPQHF	TGCGCCAGCAGCACAGCGACGGGGGTAATCGAGCCCCAGCATTTT
TRBJ2-1	NA	TRBV5-1	NA	CASSPGGGLAYNEQFF	TGCGCCAGCAGCCCTGGGGGCGGACTAGCCTACAATGAGCAGTTCTTC
TRBJ1-2	NA	TRBV29-1	NA	CSVDYAAYGYTF	TGCAGCGTTGACTATGCAGCCTATGGCTACACCTTC
TRBJ2-3	NA	TRBV7-2	NA	CASSLRAPDTQYF	TGTGCCAGCAGCTTACGCGCACCAGATACGCAGTATTTT
TRBJ2-3	NA	TRBV11-2	NA	CASSLVFGAGVPDTQYF	TGTGCCAGCAGCTTAGTTTTTGGCGCAGGGGTTCCAGATACGCAGTATTTT
TRBJ2-3	once	TRBV7-7	TRBD2	CASSRAGGPPTDTQYF	TGTGCTAGCAGCCGAGCGGGAGGGCCTCCCACAGATACGCAGTATTTT
TRBJ1-2	once	TRBV30	TRBD1	CAWTTGGIYGYTF	TGTGCCTGGACTACAGGGGGTATCTATGGCTACACCTTC
TRBJ1-2	NA	TRBV28	NA	CASSLQGGYTF	TGTGCCAGCAGTTTACAGGGCGGCTACACCTTC
TRBJ2-7	NA	TRBV20-1	NA	CSARQGEGVIGEQYF	TGCAGTGCTAGACAGGGTGAGGGGGTAATCGGCGAGCAGTACTTC